A single sample gave rise to the 13 T cell receptor beta chains below, sequenced in a study of T cells in Graves' hyperthyroidism and ophthalmopathy. Authors of the study amplified TCR beta CDR3 regions from RNA transcripts. First-round RT-PCR with HTBI primers amplified the TCR CDR3 region. TCRdb reprocessed the multiplex PCR reads via MiXCR and lists one record per CDR3 protein. The profile shows 690,000 or so distinct CDR3 sequences, around 20% of them singletons. The sequenced sample consisted of blood. The receptors stem from a woman between 50 and 59 years old with Graves' hyperthyroidism that later progressed to Graves' ophthalmopathy.

This rearrangement joins TRBV6-5 to TRBJ1-2; unclear D gene. CDR3 length equals 13 residues. Trimming took 2 bases from V and 3 from J, leaving 7 bases between them. Per the germline V gene, CDR1 is MNHEY and CDR2 is SVGAGI. The CDR3 loop is CASSYDGHYGYTF. The CDR3, as DNA: TGTGCCAGCAGTTACGACGGACACTATGGCTACACCTTC.

This clonotype was picked up many times. The chain links TRBV3-1 to TRBJ1-1; a weak D match, TRBD1 (5 bases). V was clipped by 4 bases and J by 7 bases, with 13 bases between them. The CDR3 covers 13 residues. Germline CDR1 and CDR2: LGHDT and YNNKEL (reference sequence). The CDR3 loop is CASSPRGLGEAFF. CDR3 sequence (DNA): TGTGCCAGCAGCCCGAGGGGTCTCGGTGAAGCTTTCTTT.

The chain is built from TRBV5-1 and TRBJ1-2, with 8 bases aligning to TRBD1. Germline loops: CDR1 SGHRS, CDR2 YFSETQ. The CDR3 consists of 15 residues. J lost 4 bases, V lost 4 bases, and 9 bases had no gene match. DNA of the CDR3: TGCGCCAGCAGCCCCGACAGGGGTTTCGGCTATGGCTACACCTTC. It encodes CASSPDRGFGYGYTF.

The CDR3 DNA reads as TGCAGTGCTAGATTTCCCGCCAAGGGGGACACTGAAGCTTTCTTT. This sequence encodes CSARFPAKGDTEAFF. The V call is TRBV20-1, the J call TRBJ1-1, with a tentative D call TRBD1 (6 bases). Germline CDR1 DFQATT, CDR2 SNEGSKA (reference sequence). The CDR3 is made up of 15 amino acids. The V end was cut by 2 bases, the J end by 3 bases, with 16 bases between.

This clonotype was observed a few times. The V gene is TRBV6-1, the J gene TRBJ1-2, with D possibly matching TRBD1 (5 bases). V was cut by 6 bases and J by 4 bases, with 18 bases left in between. CDR1 MNHNS and CDR2 SASEGT come from the germline V gene. This CDR3 contains 15 residues. CDR3 nucleotide sequence: TGTGCCAGCAGACGAACAACCCAGGGAAGCTATGGCTACACCTTC. It encodes CASRRTTQGSYGYTF.

The rearrangement uses TRBV7-2 and TRBJ1-3; 7 bases agree with TRBD1. The CDR3 spans 15 residues. Germline CDR1 is SGHTA and CDR2 is FQGNSA. The V gene end was trimmed by 4 bases and the J gene end by 4 bases; junction bases not matched to a gene: 7. DNA of the CDR3: TGTGCCAGCAGCTCAGAGAGGGGGCTAGGAAACACCATATATTTT. Translated, it gives CASSSERGLGNTIYF.

This clonotype came up many times. V gene TRBV27 combines with J gene TRBJ1-2; the D gene is possibly TRBD1 (5 bases). Trimming took 7 bases from V and 4 from J, leaving 22 bases between them. This CDR3 region has 16 residues. CDR1 and CDR2 from the germline V gene are MNHEY and SMNVEV (reference sequence). The CDR3 coding sequence is TGTGCCAGCAAGCCGGGACTGCTCCCTTCTGCCTATGGCTACACCTTC. Translated, it gives CASKPGLLPSAYGYTF.

This chain connects TRBV10-3 to TRBJ2-3, with 8 bases identical to TRBD2. Germline trimming cut 7 bases from V and 5 bases from J; bases unmatched to any gene: 2. Germline CDR1 ENHRY, CDR2 SYGVKD. The length of the CDR3 is 12 residues. CDR3 amino acids: CAIKRGGDTQYF. The CDR3 DNA is TGTGCCATCAAACGGGGGGGAGATACGCAGTATTTT.

This clonotype has more than one count but fewer than ten. The chain has TRBV20-1 and TRBJ1-5, with no clear D. This CDR3 spans 14 amino acids. Germline CDR1 is DFQATT and CDR2 is SNEGSKA (reference sequence). Between the trimmed V and J ends, which lost 0 bases and 7 bases, there was a span of 13 bases. The CDR3 region is CSARDEKGRQPQHF. The CDR3 DNA reads TGCAGTGCTAGAGATGAAAAGGGCCGGCAGCCCCAGCATTTT.

For this clonotype: A much larger clone differs from this one at a single base, so this may be a read error. This chain joins TRBV6-5 and TRBJ2-3; 7 bases are shared with TRBD2. CDR1 is MNHEY, CDR2 SVGAGI, per germline. The CDR3 has 16 amino acids. CDR3 bases: TGTGCCAGCAGTTACGACGGCGGGGGTCGCACAGATATGCAGTATTTT. Protein product: CASSYDGGGRTDMQYF.

As concerns this clonotype: This CDR3 fails to terminate in the conserved phenylalanine or tryptophan, so it likely reflects a read error. This chain's CDR3 is CASSLQGARDYGYTL. The CDR3 region has the DNA TGTGCCAGCAGTCTTCAGGGAGCACGGGACTATGGCTACACCCTC. The rearrangement joins TRBV6-2 or TRBV6-3 to TRBJ1-2, with D perhaps matching TRBD1 (5 bases). The length of the CDR3 is 15 residues. Trimming removed 5 bases at V and 3 bases at J, with 16 bases between. CDR1 and CDR2 from the germline V gene are MNHEY and SVGEGT.

This rearrangement joins TRBV12-3 or TRBV12-4 to TRBJ2-3; no clear D gene. V was clipped by 1 base and J by 6 bases, with 11 bases between them. This CDR3 contains 14 residues. CDR3 sequence reads: CASSLGGRGDTQYF. In nucleotides, the CDR3 is TGTGCCAGCAGTTTAGGAGGCCGTGGGGATACGCAGTATTTT.

This clonotype appeared many times. The rearrangement uses TRBV12-3 or TRBV12-4 and TRBJ1-4; 8 bases line up with TRBD1. V dropped 5 bases and J dropped 4; count of bases not matched to a gene: 6. The CDR3 extends over 15 amino acids. This CDR3 reads CASSTHRGGNEKLFF. CDR3 DNA: TGTGCCAGCAGTACCCACAGGGGGGGTAATGAAAAACTGTTTTTT.